This T cell receptor (beta chain) is from a study of T cells after yellow fever vaccination (dated by TCRdb to the late 2010s). A note on the overall study: The SMART-Seq v4 Ultra Low Input RNA kit was used to prepare libraries from fractions with low cell numbers. Bulk TCR alpha and beta repertoires were sequenced longitudinally to track T-cell clones before and after primary and booster YFV17D yellow fever vaccination. Bulk PBMC replicates and cell subsets were isolated from blood drawn at multiple timepoints before and after both primary and secondary immunization. Two healthy male donors made up the cohort, one aged 18 to 29 years and the other aged 30 to 40 years. What the study reported, not specific to this receptor: The study included only two donors, which limits how far the findings can be generalized. FACS-sorted repertoires could contain abundant contaminating clonotypes from the bulk population, so computational filtering was required. A small share of clonotypes was detected in both CD4 and CD8 compartments, with the overlap likely arising from convergent recombination. Compared with the primary T-cell response, the secondary T-cell response was faster but weaker, reaching its peak on day 5 rather than on day 15. After the booster, most clones that had expanded after primary vaccination were detected again (over 95% of CD4 and 88% of CD8), suggesting broad maintenance of memory.

This clonotype came up many times. This receptor's antigen is unknown. No much larger clone is present one base from it, and per-base qualities are unavailable. The intended sense of this specimen's treatment or condition label: live attenuated yellow fever vaccine strain. PBMCs were isolated from peripheral blood using a standard Ficoll-Paque protocol. Dynabeads CD4 and CD8 positive selection kits were used to isolate the CD4 and CD8 T-cell fractions. TriZol was used to extract RNA from bulk PBMCs, CD4 and CD8 fractions, and dextramer-positive and dextramer-negative fractions. The germline V gene encodes CDR1 DFQATT and CDR2 SNEGSKA (reference sequence). The CDR3 numbers 13 residues from cysteine through phenylalanine. Just the 39-base CDR3 DNA is kept, in frame starting at base 1. Deletion took 5 bases off V and 3 bases off J, with a span of 11 bases between the germline ends. The instrument given in TCRdb is Illumina NovaSeq 6000. TCR cDNA was synthesized by 5'RACE template switching, through which a universal primer site and unique molecular identifiers were introduced. cDNA synthesis was primed from both the TCR alpha and TCR beta constant segments. Libraries were amplified in two PCR steps, with sample barcodes and sequencing adapters added in the second step. Sequencing of the libraries was done on either Illumina HiSeq 2500 (2x100 bp) or NovaSeq (2x150 bp). In the source study's methods: Reads were demultiplexed and collapsed into UMI consensus sequences with MIGEC, and V(D)J alignment was performed with MiXCR. Using edgeR on replicate PBMC samples, clonotypes were called vaccine-responding if FDR was below 0.01 and the log2 fold change was above 5 up to day 15. Bulk clonotypes were assigned CD4 or CD8 identity according to which sequenced CD4 or CD8 repertoire held them at higher abundance. The public reads were quality trimmed at Q25 with fastp and then assembled into clones with MiXCR by TCRdb, keeping productive beta chains. When rows share a CDR3 protein, they turn into one entry using the most common DNA and genes. It is TCRdb's table, rather than the study itself, that gives the V and J calls and clone size. Recorded for this sample are hundreds of thousands of distinct CDR3 sequences; roughly 5% of them occurred a single time. The leading ten clones occupy about 3.5% of the sample.

Specimen: CD4+ T cells sorted from PBMCs, collected on the day of the yellow fever booster vaccination. The sequence is built from TRBV20-1 and TRBJ1-5, with the D gene not confidently named. The source is a man between 18 and 29 years old who received the YFV17D yellow fever vaccine. The CDR3 reads CSALAGVNQPQHF. The DNA reads as follows: TGCAGTGCTTTGGCCGGGGTCAATCAGCCCCAGCATTTT.